This TCR beta chain was captured in a study of cytomegalovirus exposure and HLA in healthy donors. The study's findings and limits: Three chains linked to CMV were shown in vitro to be specific for CMV antigens. The authors judged a highly shared variant cluster likely a sequencing artifact.

Turning to this clone: Its antigen is unidentified.

This CDR3 spans 16 amino acids. The germline V gene encodes CDR1 SGHNT and CDR2 YENEEA. The V gene end was trimmed by 2 bases and the J gene end by 4 bases; junction bases not matched to a gene: 4. A multiplex PCR was run with 60 Vbeta primers and 13 Jbeta primers. In the study's own analysis: Later work found 65 million to 90 million unique TCR beta chains, with 9 million to 13 million shared. Clones were sequenced by immunoSEQ multiplex PCR, and TCRdb holds only the in-frame ones, with some missing. V and J calls and clone size are as listed in that table; D and trimming were resolved from the DNA. The sample shows over 100,000 clones, about 74% of them seen only once.

The TCR was taken from a male donor in good health and CMV-seronegative. The sequenced material came from PBMCs. The chain carries TRBV11-3 and TRBJ2-2, with 10 bases lining up with TRBD2. The CDR3 spells CASSLKLAGLTGELFF. CDR3 sequence (DNA): TGTGCCAGCAGCTTAAAACTAGCGGGGCTCACCGGGGAGCTGTTTTTT. The full variable domain, with the rest looked up from reference TRBV11-3 and TRBJ2-2, is EAGVVQSPRYKIIEKKQPVAFWCNPISGHNTLYWYLQNLGQGPELLIRYENEEAVDDSQLPKDRFSAERLKGVDSTLKIQPAELGDSAVYLCASSLKLAGLTGELFFGEGSRLTVL.